A single sample is the source of the 15 T cell receptor beta chains below, sequenced in a study of cytomegalovirus exposure and HLA in healthy donors. The PCR employed 60 Vbeta primers together with 13 Jbeta primers. Assay: immunoSEQ multiplex PCR; the TCRdb copy retains only in-frame clones and omits some. The sample records 210,000 or so clones, more than 70% being singletons. Material for sequencing was PBMCs. The receptors shown here come from a human donor in good health.

This clone was detected once. One end of the junction does not line up with germline, which may come from a read error. The V and J genes are TRBV7-9 and TRBJ1-3; D may be TRBD1 (6 bases). The CDR3 runs 16 residues. CDR1 and CDR2 from the germline V gene are SEHNR and FQNEAQ (reference sequence). Here the CDR3 DNA reads TGTGCCAGCAGCCTAGCCGTCGGGGGGCTAGGAAACACCATATATTTT. Translating gives CASSLAVGGLGNTIYF.

The chain links TRBV7-9 to TRBJ2-7, with a tentative D call TRBD2 (6 bases). Germline lookup yields CDR1 SEHNR and CDR2 FQNEAQ (reference sequence). The V and J ends lost 5 bases and 3 bases respectively, with 17 bases between them. The CDR3 spans 15 residues. The CDR3 coding sequence is TGTGCCAGCAGCGGATCGGGACGGGAGTACTACGAGCAGTACTTC. Its translation is CASSGSGREYYEQYF.

CDR3 in DNA: TGTGCCAGCAGCCCCGGACTAGCGGGAGGGATAAGGGAGACCCAGTACTTC. As protein: CASSPGLAGGIRETQYF. This chain uses TRBV4-2 with TRBJ2-5; 15 bases are a match to TRBD2. Germline values: CDR1 LGHNA, CDR2 YNFKEQ. The CDR3 contains 17 residues. The J segment lost 5 bases and the V segment lost 4 bases, leaving 8 bases of the junction unmatched.

CDR3 in DNA: TGCGCCAGCAGCTTGGCTTCGGAGACCCAGTACTTC. Translating gives CASSLASETQYF. The rearrangement joins TRBV5-1 to TRBJ2-5; D call uncertain. Germline V lookup: CDR1 SGHRS, CDR2 YFSETQ. With 0 bases removed from V and 5 bases from J, the gap between germline ends came to 5 bases. This CDR3 is built from 12 residues.

The rearrangement joins TRBV7-3 to TRBJ2-3; maybe TRBD2 (6 bases). CDR1 and CDR2 from the germline V gene are SGHTA and FQGTGA. The CDR3 spans 16 residues. The ends were cut back, 5 bases at V and 4 bases at J, with 19 bases in the middle. DNA of the CDR3: TGTGCCAGCAGCCAAGGGAGGTCGGTTGCGGCAGATACGCAGTATTTT. Amino acid sequence: CASSQGRSVAADTQYF.

The chain is built from TRBV28 and TRBJ1-2, with TRBD1 matching 9 bases. The V gene's germline CDR1 is MDHEN and CDR2 SYDVKM. This CDR3 spans 17 amino acids. The V gene end was trimmed by 1 base and the J gene end by 7 bases; junction bases not matched to a gene: 13. The CDR3 coding sequence is TGTGCCAGCAGTTTATTGACCGATACAGGGGGCGCGGGTGGCTACACCTTC. Its protein product is CASSLLTDTGGAGGYTF.

The V call is TRBV7-8, the J call TRBJ2-7; 10 positions match TRBD1. CDR3 length: 16 amino acids. Germline-derived CDR1 and CDR2 are SGHVS and FQNEAQ. After removal of 3 bases from V and 3 bases from J, the junction contained 8 bases not matched to a gene. The CDR3 bases are TGTGCCAGCAGCTTCGGGACAGGGGTAGTTTACTACGAGCAGTACTTC. Its translation is CASSFGTGVVYYEQYF.

This clone has a single count. This chain connects TRBV7-6 to TRBJ2-7; D is perhaps TRBD1 (6 bases). The CDR3 length is 21 residues. V was cut by 3 bases and J by 1 base, with 31 bases left in between. CDR1 and CDR2 from the germline V gene are SGHVS and FNYEAQ. Written as DNA, the CDR3 is TGTGCCAGCAGCTTCAAGGGGAGTCGAACCAGGGGAGTGTTCGGGTCCTACGAGCAGTACTTC. Protein: CASSFKGSRTRGVFGSYEQYF.

V and J are TRBV6-8 and TRBJ1-3; the D gene is possibly TRBD1 (6 bases). The ends were cut back, 1 base at V and 3 bases at J, with 28 bases in the middle. The CDR3 spans 21 residues. Germline V gives CDR1 MNHGY, CDR2 SAAAGT. The CDR3 reads CASSYWHRVVVSRKLGNTIYF. The CDR3 coding sequence is TGTGCCAGCAGTTACTGGCACAGGGTAGTCGTTTCTCGAAAACTTGGAAACACCATATATTTT.

This clone was counted a single time. V usage is TRBV19 and J usage is TRBJ1-5; TRBD1 aligns across 10 bases. The CDR3 has 15 amino acids. Germline V lookup: CDR1 LNHDA, CDR2 SQIVND (reference sequence). J lost 7 bases, V lost 4 bases, and 7 bases had no gene match. CDR3 loop: CASSTVTGGVQPQHF. The CDR3 DNA reads TGTGCCAGTAGTACCGTGACAGGGGGCGTCCAGCCCCAGCATTTT.

The chain has TRBV11-3 and TRBJ2-7, with 7 bases fitting TRBD1. Losses at the gene ends were 0 bases for V and 6 bases for J; bases not matched to a gene: 2. The CDR3 runs 13 residues. Germline CDR1 is SGHNT and CDR2 is YENEEA. CDR3 coding DNA: TGTGCCAGCAGCTTAGAGGCAGGGGGCGAGCAGTACTTC. Its translation is CASSLEAGGEQYF. Full variable domain (remainder filled in from reference TRBV11-3 and TRBJ2-7): EAGVVQSPRYKIIEKKQPVAFWCNPISGHNTLYWYLQNLGQGPELLIRYENEEAVDDSQLPKDRFSAERLKGVDSTLKIQPAELGDSAVYLCASSLEAGGEQYFGPGTRLTVT.

The table lists this clone with a few counts. V is TRBV5-1 and J is TRBJ2-5, with D perhaps TRBD1 (5 bases). The DNA end lines up better with TRBJ2-7; the J call may be wrong. Germline V gene data show CDR1 as SGHRS and CDR2 as YFSETQ. The CDR3 consists of 14 residues. DNA of the CDR3: TGCGCCAGCAGCCTCCAGGGCACCCCCTACGAGCAGTACTTC. Translated, it gives CASSLQGTPYEQYF.

The chain carries TRBV6-5 and TRBJ1-4, with D possibly TRBD1 on 5 matching bases. There are 14 residues in the CDR3. The V end lost 0 bases, the J end lost 7 bases, and 9 bases lay between the germline ends. Germline V gives CDR1 MNHEY, CDR2 SVGAGI. CDR3 sequence: CASSYSGAVEKLFF. The CDR3 nucleotides are TGTGCCAGCAGTTACTCAGGGGCGGTTGAAAAACTGTTTTTT.

This chain uses TRBV7-6 with TRBJ2-5, with D unclear. The V end lost 5 bases, the J end lost 5 bases, and 9 bases lay between the germline ends. Germline V gene lookup returns CDR1 SGHVS and CDR2 FNYEAQ. CDR3 length: 12 amino acids. The CDR3 bases are TGTGCCAGCAGCAGAGTGGTGGAGACCCAGTACTTC. Translated, it gives CASSRVVETQYF.

The V and J genes are TRBV7-8 and TRBJ2-7, with D uncertain. The V and J ends lost 3 bases and 2 bases respectively, with 2 bases between them. Germline loops: CDR1 SGHVS, CDR2 FQNEAQ. The CDR3 spans 11 residues. CDR3 amino acids: CASSFTYEQYF. The CDR3 DNA reads as TGTGCCAGCAGCTTCACCTACGAGCAGTACTTC.